The T cell receptor (beta chain) described here comes from a study of blood T cell repertoires in COVID-19. The V segment lost 4 bases and the J segment 8 bases; nucleotides outside the gene matches: 4. The CDR3 extends over 13 amino acids. Data came from immunoSEQ multiplex PCR; TCRdb stores just in-frame clones and leaves some out. The sample shows about 180,000 clones, about 88% of them seen only once. The chain joins TRBV12-3 or TRBV12-4 to TRBJ2-1, with 8 bases lining up with TRBD2. The sequence derives from a woman between 25 and 40 years old with active or convalescent COVID-19. The sample taken for sequencing was peripheral blood. The CDR3 here is CASSSGGADEQFF. The CDR3 DNA is TGTGCCAGCAGTTCCGGGGGGGCAGATGAGCAGTTCTTC.